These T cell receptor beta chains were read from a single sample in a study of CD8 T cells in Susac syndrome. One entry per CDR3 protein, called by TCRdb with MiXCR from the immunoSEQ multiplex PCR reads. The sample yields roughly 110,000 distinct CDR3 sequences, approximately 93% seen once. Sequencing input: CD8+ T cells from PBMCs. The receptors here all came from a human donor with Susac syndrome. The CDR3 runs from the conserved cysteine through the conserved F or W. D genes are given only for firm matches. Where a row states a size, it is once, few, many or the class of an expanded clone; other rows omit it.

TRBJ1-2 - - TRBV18 CASSPPDRDYGYTF TGTGCCAGCTCACCGCCGGACAGAGACTATGGCTACACCTTC
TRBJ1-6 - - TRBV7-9 CASSPRDSTNSPLHF TGTGCCAGCAGCCCAAGAGACAGCACGAATTCACCCCTCCACTTT
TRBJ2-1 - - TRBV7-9 CASSPPRYNEQFF TGTGCCAGCAGCCCCCCCCGTTACAATGAGCAGTTCTTC
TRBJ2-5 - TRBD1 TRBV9 CASTENDRGQETQYF TGTGCCAGCACCGAGAACGACAGGGGTCAAGAGACCCAGTACTTC
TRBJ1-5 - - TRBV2 CASRDMTGLSNQPQHF TGTGCCAGCAGGGATATGACAGGTCTAAGCAATCAGCCCCAGCATTTT
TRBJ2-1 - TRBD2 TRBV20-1 CSARLADNEQFF TGCAGTGCTAGACTAGCGGACAATGAGCAGTTCTTC
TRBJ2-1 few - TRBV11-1 CASSPDTSHNEQFF TGTGCCAGCAGCCCCGACACCTCCCACAATGAGCAGTTCTTC
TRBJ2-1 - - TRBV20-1 CSAIKRDGPYNEQFF TGCAGTGCTATCAAGAGGGACGGACCCTACAATGAGCAGTTCTTC
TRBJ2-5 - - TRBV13 CASSSRGGSETQYF TGTGCCAGCAGCTCCAGAGGGGGGAGCGAGACCCAGTACTTC
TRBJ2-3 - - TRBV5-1 CASSLGQARDTQYF TGCGCCAGCAGCTTGGGACAGGCCCGTGATACGCAGTATTTT
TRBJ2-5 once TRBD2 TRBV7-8 CASSRLAGALETQYF TGTGCCAGCAGCCGACTAGCGGGGGCCTTAGAGACCCAGTACTTC
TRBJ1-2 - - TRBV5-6 CASSFEGMGYGYTF TGTGCCAGCAGCTTTGAGGGTATGGGCTATGGCTACACCTTC
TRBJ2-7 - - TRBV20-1 CSAYSGEKYEQYF TGCAGTGCGTATTCCGGTGAGAAATACGAGCAGTACTTC
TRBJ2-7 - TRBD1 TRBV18 CASSPQDRGVLYEQYF TGTGCCAGCTCACCGCAGGACAGGGGGGTCCTCTACGAGCAGTACTTC
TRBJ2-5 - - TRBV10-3 CAISESGPETQYF TGTGCCATCAGTGAGTCGGGGCCCGAGACCCAGTACTTC
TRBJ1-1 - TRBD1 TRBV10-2 CASSLTGVVSTEAFF TGCGCCAGCAGTCTGACAGGGGTAGTAAGCACTGAAGCTTTCTTT
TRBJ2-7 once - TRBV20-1 CSATTGRIYEQYF TGCAGTGCTACCACCGGCAGAATCTACGAGCAGTACTTC
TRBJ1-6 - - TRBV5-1 CASSLVAGTDSPLHF TGCGCCAGCAGCTTGGTCGCCGGGACGGATTCACCCCTCCACTTT
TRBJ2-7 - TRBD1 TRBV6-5 CASSWGRGFDEQYF TGTGCCAGCAGTTGGGGCAGGGGGTTTGACGAGCAGTACTTC
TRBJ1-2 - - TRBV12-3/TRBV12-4 CASSLVSTEYPLF TGTGCCAGCAGTTTAGTGAGCACAGAGTACCCACTCTTC
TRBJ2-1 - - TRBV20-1 CSAITARAIEQFF TGCAGTGCTATCACAGCTCGTGCGATAGAGCAGTTCTTC
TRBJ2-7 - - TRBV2 CASTEGYEQYF TGTGCCAGCACCGAGGGGTACGAGCAGTACTTC
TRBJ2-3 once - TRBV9 CASSQTSNPDTQYF TGTGCCAGCAGCCAAACTAGCAACCCAGATACGCAGTATTTT
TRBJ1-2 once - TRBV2 CASQQPNYGYTF TGTGCCAGTCAGCAACCTAACTATGGCTACACCTTC
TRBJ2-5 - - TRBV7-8 CASVPAGRETQYF TGTGCCAGCGTCCCGGCGGGCAGGGAGACCCAGTACTTC
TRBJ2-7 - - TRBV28 CASSFRTTGEQYF TGTGCCAGCAGTTTCCGGACGACTGGCGAGCAGTACTTC
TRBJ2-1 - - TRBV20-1 CSARDAPGAPGYEQFF TGCAGTGCTAGAGATGCTCCGGGGGCCCCGGGGTATGAGCAGTTCTTC
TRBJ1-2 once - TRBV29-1 CSVEDRVYGYTF TGCAGCGTTGAAGACAGGGTGTATGGCTACACCTTC
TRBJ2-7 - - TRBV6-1 CASSDKGPNEQYF TGTGCCAGCAGTGATAAGGGGCCCAACGAGCAGTACTTC
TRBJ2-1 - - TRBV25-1 CASSSRGEQFF TGTGCCAGCAGTAGTAGGGGCGAGCAGTTCTTC